A single sample is the source of the 4 T cell receptor beta chains below, sequenced in a study of OX40 agonist ivuxolimab in advanced cancers. The data were produced by immunoSEQ multiplex PCR, yet TCRdb's version contains in-frame clones alone and is incomplete. Of nearly 110,000 clones in the sample, 90% are singletons; the top ten hold approximately 0.52%. The sequencing here drew on CD4+ or CD8+ T cells sorted from blood, taken in a trial of the OX40 agonist ivuxolimab. These TCRs come from an adult with an advanced solid tumor such as melanoma, head and neck, liver or kidney cancer.

V is TRBV4-3 and J is TRBJ2-1, with 9 bases identical to TRBD2. The CDR3 spans 16 residues. The V and J ends lost 3 bases and 8 bases, in that order; junction bases with no gene match: 11. Per germline, CDR1 LGHNA and CDR2 YSLEER. In nucleotides, the CDR3 is TGCGCCAGCAGCCAGGGCCTAGCGGGGTACAGCGATGAGCAGTTCTTC. It is translated as CASSQGLAGYSDEQFF.

The chain links TRBV19 to TRBJ2-5; 10 bases are shared with TRBD2. V lost 3 bases and J lost 4; bases outside the gene matches: 5. Germline V gives CDR1 LNHDA, CDR2 SQIVND (reference sequence). The CDR3 runs to 15 residues. The CDR3 DNA reads as TGTGCCAGTAGTATGGTAGCGGGGGGATTAGAGACCCAGTACTTC. Encoded protein: CASSMVAGGLETQYF.

V is TRBV18 and J is TRBJ2-2; TRBD2 is a possible D gene (5 bases). The germline CDR1 and CDR2 sequences are KGHSH and LQKENI. This CDR3 contains 16 residues. V was pared by 3 bases and J by 6 bases, with 17 bases between. The CDR3 DNA reads as TGTGCCAGCTCACCCAGAACTAGAGCCCTACCCGGGGAGCTGTTTTTT. It specifies CASSPRTRALPGELFF.

This chain uses TRBV5-6 with TRBJ1-6; D unclear. Germline V gene data show CDR1 as SGHDT and CDR2 as YYEEEE. Trimming shortened V by 0 bases and J by 9 bases, and 13 bases separated the two germline ends. The CDR3 loop spans 15 amino acids. DNA of the CDR3: TGTGCCAGCAGCTTGGCCCGCAGGATGGGTTCACCCCTCCACTTT. Amino acid sequence: CASSLARRMGSPLHF.